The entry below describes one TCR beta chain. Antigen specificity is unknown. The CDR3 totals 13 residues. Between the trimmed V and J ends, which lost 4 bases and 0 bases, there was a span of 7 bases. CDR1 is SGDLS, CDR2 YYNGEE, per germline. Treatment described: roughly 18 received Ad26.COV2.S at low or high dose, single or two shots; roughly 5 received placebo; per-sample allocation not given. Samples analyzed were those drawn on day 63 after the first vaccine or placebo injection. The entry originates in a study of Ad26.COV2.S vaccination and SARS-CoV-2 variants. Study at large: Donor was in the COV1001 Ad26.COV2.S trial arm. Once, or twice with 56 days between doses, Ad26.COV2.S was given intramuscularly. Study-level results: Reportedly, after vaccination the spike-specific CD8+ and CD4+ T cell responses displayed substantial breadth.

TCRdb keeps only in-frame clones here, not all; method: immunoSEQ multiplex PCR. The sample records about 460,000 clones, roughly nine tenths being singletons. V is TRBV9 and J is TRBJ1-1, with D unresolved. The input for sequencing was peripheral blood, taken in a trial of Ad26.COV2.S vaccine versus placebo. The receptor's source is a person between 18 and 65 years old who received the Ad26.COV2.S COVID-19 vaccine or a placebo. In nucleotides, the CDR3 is TGTGCCAGCAGCCCGCGTCTGAACACTGAAGCTTTCTTT. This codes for CASSPRLNTEAFF.